The 9 T cell receptor beta chains reported below all come from one sample, sequenced in a study of beta chain features in type 1 diabetes. Reverse transcription of all isolated RNA meant that expressed TCRB transcripts were sequenced. Here immunoSEQ multiplex PCR was the method, and the copy in TCRdb shows in-frame clones only, minus some. The sample holds some 350,000 clones, 13% seen once. Antigens of these TCRs are unknown. Study-level findings and limits: Researchers report that Type 1 diabetes patients had moderately but significantly shorter TCRB CDR3s across all four CD4+ subsets.

Input material: naive CD4+ T cells from blood. The receptors here all came from a young woman with type 1 diabetes.

The V gene is TRBV7-9, the J gene TRBJ2-1; 11 bases fit TRBD2. The V gene's germline CDR1 is SEHNR and CDR2 FQNEAQ (reference sequence). V lost 3 bases to trimming and J lost 3 bases; unmatched junction nucleotides: 1. The length of the CDR3 is 15 residues. The CDR3 bases are TGTGCCAGCAGCTTGGGACTAGCGGTCTACAATGAGCAGTTCTTC. It is translated as CASSLGLAVYNEQFF.

V gene TRBV19 combines with J gene TRBJ2-7, with 7 bases fitting TRBD2. CDR3 length: 15 amino acids. With V trimmed by 6 bases and J by 2 bases, 10 bases remained unmatched. In germline, CDR1 is LNHDA, CDR2 SQIVND (reference sequence). The CDR3 protein is CASRDGGSLPYEQYF. The CDR3 region has the DNA TGTGCCAGTAGGGATGGCGGGAGCTTACCCTACGAGCAGTACTTC. Based on the CDR3 plus reference TRBV19 and TRBJ2-7, the full variable domain is DGGITQSPKYLFRKEGQNVTLSCEQNLNHDAMYWYRQDPGQGLRLIYYSQIVNDFQKGDIAEGYSVSREKKESFPLTVTSAQKNPTAFYLCASRDGGSLPYEQYFGPGTRLTVT.

The chain recombines TRBV12-5 with TRBJ2-5; 9 positions agree with TRBD1. CDR1 LGHNT and CDR2 FRNRAP come from the germline V gene. Losses at the gene ends were 6 bases for V and 5 bases for J; bases not matched to a gene: 4. The CDR3 has 13 residues. CDR3 in amino acids: CASGGTGLETQYF. DNA of the CDR3: TGTGCTAGTGGGGGGACAGGGCTCGAGACCCAGTACTTC.

This clone was found a few times. The chain links TRBV28 to TRBJ2-1, with D tentatively TRBD2 (6 bases). Germline loops: CDR1 MDHEN, CDR2 SYDVKM. This CDR3 contains 14 residues. Trimming took 10 bases from V and 5 from J, leaving 18 bases between them. CDR3 loop: CAIEQGTPNNEQFF. CDR3 in DNA: TGTGCCATCGAGCAAGGGACTCCCAACAATGAGCAGTTCTTC.

The gene calls are TRBV5-1 and TRBJ2-5; TRBD2 matches 8 bases. CDR1 is SGHRS, CDR2 YFSETQ, per germline. This CDR3 has 15 residues. V trimming: 5 bases; J trimming: 2 bases; junction bases outside the gene matches: 8. As DNA, the CDR3 is TGCGCCAGCAGACCTGGGGTAGCGGGGCAAGAGACCCAGTACTTC. Translation gives CASRPGVAGQETQYF.

This clone has a handful of counts. This chain uses TRBV10-3 with TRBJ1-2, with a possible D match to TRBD1 (6 bases). Trimming removed 2 bases from V and 6 bases from J, with 16 bases in between. Germline V gives CDR1 ENHRY, CDR2 SYGVKD. This CDR3 has 15 amino acids. The CDR3 region has the DNA TGTGCCATCAGTGAGATCAAGGACAGTTTTCATGGCTACACCTTC. Translating it yields CAISEIKDSFHGYTF.

This clone was picked up a small number of times. The chain joins TRBV15 to TRBJ1-2; 8 nucleotides agree with TRBD1. Germline trimming cut 2 bases from V and 5 bases from J; bases unmatched to any gene: 7. The CDR3 sequence is 15 residues long. CDR1 LNHNV and CDR2 YYDKDF come from the germline V gene (reference sequence). Written as DNA, the CDR3 is TGTGCCACCAGCAGACAAGACACAGGGGGGTATGGCTACACCTTC. The encoded protein is CATSRQDTGGYGYTF.

A few counts support this clone. The chain is built from TRBV7-6 and TRBJ2-6; 9 bases line up with TRBD2. Germline V gene data show CDR1 as SGHVS and CDR2 as FNYEAQ. The CDR3 is made up of 18 amino acids. V lost 1 base, J lost 4 bases, and 8 bases stayed unmatched. CDR3 sequence (DNA): TGTGCCAGCAGCTTAGTGCCTAGCGGGACTCCCGGGGCCAACGTCCTGACTTTC. Translating it yields CASSLVPSGTPGANVLTF.

The rearrangement links TRBV30 to TRBJ2-5; D is ambiguous. The CDR3 totals 13 residues. Looked up from germline, CDR1 is GTSNPN and CDR2 is SVGIG (reference sequence). V was cut by 2 bases and J by 5 bases, with 12 bases left in between. In nucleotides, the CDR3 is TGTGCCTGGAGTCAAGCCCCTCTTGAGACCCAGTACTTC. This translates into CAWSQAPLETQYF.